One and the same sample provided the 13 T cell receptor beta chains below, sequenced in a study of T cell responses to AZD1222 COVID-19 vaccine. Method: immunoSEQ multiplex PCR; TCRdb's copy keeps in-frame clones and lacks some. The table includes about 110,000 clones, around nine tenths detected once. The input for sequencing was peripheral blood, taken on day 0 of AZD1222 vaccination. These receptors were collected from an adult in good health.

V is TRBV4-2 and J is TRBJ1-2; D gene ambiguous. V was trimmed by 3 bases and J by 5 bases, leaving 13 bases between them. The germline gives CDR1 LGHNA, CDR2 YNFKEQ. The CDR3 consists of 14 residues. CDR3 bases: TGTGCCAGCAGCCAGAGGTTTCCCCGGTATGGCTACACCTTC. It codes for CASSQRFPRYGYTF.

CDR3 in DNA: TGTGCCAGCAGTTCTTTGGCGACCCAAGAGACCCAGTACTTC. This codes for CASSSLATQETQYF. The chain recombines TRBV6-2 or TRBV6-3 with TRBJ2-5; D is unresolved. The germline V and J ends were trimmed by 4 bases and 1 base, with 10 bases remaining between them. The CDR3 length is 14 residues. Germline-derived CDR1 and CDR2 are MNHEY and SVGEGT.

The DNA for the CDR3 is TGTGCCAGTAGTTCGTCCGGGACAGGGGATTACAATGAGCAGTTCTTC. This codes for CASSSSGTGDYNEQFF. J is TRBJ2-1 and V is TRBV19; 10 bases match TRBD1. Germline loops: CDR1 LNHDA, CDR2 SQIVND (reference sequence). The junction had 8 bases not matched to a gene; V was cut back by 5 bases and J by 4 bases. This CDR3 spans 16 amino acids.

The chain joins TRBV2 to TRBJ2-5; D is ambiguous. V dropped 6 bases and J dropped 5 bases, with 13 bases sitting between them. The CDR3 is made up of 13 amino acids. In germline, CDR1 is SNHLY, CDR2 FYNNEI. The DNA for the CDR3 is TGTGCCAGCAGCAAAACAGCCCGCGAGACCCAGTACTTC. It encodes CASSKTARETQYF.

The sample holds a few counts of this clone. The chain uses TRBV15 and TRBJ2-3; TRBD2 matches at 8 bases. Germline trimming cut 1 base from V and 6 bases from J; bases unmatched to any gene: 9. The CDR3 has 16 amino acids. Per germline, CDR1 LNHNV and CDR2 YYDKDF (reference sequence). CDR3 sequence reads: CATSRGGGRRGDTQYF. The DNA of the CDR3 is TGTGCCACCAGCAGAGGGGGCGGGAGGCGAGGTGATACGCAGTATTTT.

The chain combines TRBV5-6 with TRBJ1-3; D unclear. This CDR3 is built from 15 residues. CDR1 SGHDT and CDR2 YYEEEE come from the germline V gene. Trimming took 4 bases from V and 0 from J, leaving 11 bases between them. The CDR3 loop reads CASSLLRSSGNTIYF. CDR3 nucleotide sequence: TGTGCCAGCAGCCTGTTACGTAGCTCTGGAAACACCATATATTTT.

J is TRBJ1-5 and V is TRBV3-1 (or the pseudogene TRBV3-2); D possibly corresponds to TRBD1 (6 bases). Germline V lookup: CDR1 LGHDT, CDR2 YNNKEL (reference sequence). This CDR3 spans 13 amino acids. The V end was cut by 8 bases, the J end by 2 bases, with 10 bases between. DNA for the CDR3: TGTGCCAGCGCACAGGGTGGCAATCAGCCCCAGCATTTT. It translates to CASAQGGNQPQHF.

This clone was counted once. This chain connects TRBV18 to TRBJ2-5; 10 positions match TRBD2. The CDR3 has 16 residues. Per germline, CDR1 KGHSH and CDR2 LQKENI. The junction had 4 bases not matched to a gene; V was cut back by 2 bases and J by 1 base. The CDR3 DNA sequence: TGTGCCAGCTCACCAGCGCCTAGCGGGGGCCAAGAGACCCAGTACTTC. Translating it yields CASSPAPSGGQETQYF.

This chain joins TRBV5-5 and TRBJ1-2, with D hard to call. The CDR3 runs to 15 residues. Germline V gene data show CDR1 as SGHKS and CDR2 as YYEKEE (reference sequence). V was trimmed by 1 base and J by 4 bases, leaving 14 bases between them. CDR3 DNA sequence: TGTGCCAGCAGCTTGTCCCTGGTCCTAGGCTATGGCTACACCTTC. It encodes CASSLSLVLGYGYTF. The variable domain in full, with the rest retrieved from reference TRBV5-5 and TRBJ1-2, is DAGVTQSPTHLIKTRGQQVTLRCSPISGHKSVSWYQQVLGQGPQFIFQYYEKEERGRGNFPDRFSARQFPNYSSELNVNALLLGDSALYLCASSLSLVLGYGYTFGSGTRLTVV.

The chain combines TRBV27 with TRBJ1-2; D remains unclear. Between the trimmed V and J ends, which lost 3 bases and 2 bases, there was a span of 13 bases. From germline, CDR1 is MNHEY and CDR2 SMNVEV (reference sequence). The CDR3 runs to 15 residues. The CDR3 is CASSFRATTNYGYTF. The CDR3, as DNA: TGTGCCAGCAGTTTTAGGGCCACAACGAACTATGGCTACACCTTC.

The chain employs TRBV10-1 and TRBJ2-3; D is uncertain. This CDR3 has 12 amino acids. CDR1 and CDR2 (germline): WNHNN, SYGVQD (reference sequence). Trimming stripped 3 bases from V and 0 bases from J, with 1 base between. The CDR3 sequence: CASSDSTDTQYF. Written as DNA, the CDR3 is TGCGCCAGCAGTGACAGCACAGATACGCAGTATTTT.

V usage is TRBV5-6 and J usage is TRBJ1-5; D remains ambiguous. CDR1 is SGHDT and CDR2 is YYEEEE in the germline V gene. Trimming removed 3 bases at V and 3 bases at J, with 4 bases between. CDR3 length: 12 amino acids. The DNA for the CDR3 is TGTGCCAGCAGCTCGCTCAATCAGCCCCAGCATTTT. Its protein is CASSSLNQPQHF.

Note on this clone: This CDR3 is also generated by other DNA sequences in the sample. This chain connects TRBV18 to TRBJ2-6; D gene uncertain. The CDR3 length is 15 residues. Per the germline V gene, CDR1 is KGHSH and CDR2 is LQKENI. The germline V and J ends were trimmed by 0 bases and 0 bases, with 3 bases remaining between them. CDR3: CASSPPRSGANVLTF. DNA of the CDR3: TGTGCCAGCTCACCACCACGCTCTGGGGCCAACGTCCTGACTTTC.